The clone carrying this T cell receptor (beta chain) was counted at least ten times. Its antigen is not identified. It was by quantitative 5'-RACE with molecular barcodes that TCR beta libraries were made. TCRdb used MiXCR to reprocess the 5' RACE reads, holding one entry per CDR3 protein. The sample shows around 250,000 distinct CDR3 sequences, about 10% of them seen only once. The V end lost 6 bases, the J end lost 8 bases, and 10 bases lay between the germline ends. This CDR3 contains 12 residues. This entry comes from a study of CD8 T cells in ankylosing spondylitis. Study-level results: Prior work had noted some motif variants in reactive arthritis blood and synovial fluid. What seemed typical of ankylosing spondylitis blood was a TCR beta motif built from eight highly homologous variants. Disease-linked clones had a CD8+ phenotype and relatively low frequency in peripheral blood.

The sample comprised blood, either unsorted or a sorted T cell fraction (not recorded which). The rearrangement links TRBV12-3 or TRBV12-4 to TRBJ1-4, with D maybe TRBD1 (5 bases). The TCR sequence derives from a male donor with ankylosing spondylitis or in good health (not recorded which). CDR3 sequence reads: CASRGVGEKLFF. The CDR3 region has the DNA TGTGCCAGCAGGGGGGTCGGCGAAAAACTGTTTTTT.